This note documents a single T cell receptor beta chain sequence. Its antigen is as yet unknown. These data come from a study of T cell responses to AZD1222 COVID-19 vaccine. Across the study: Second doses that came at about 4 or about 12 weeks were put together.

The repertoire was sequenced with immunoSEQ multiplex PCR; TCRdb's copy has only in-frame clones and lacks some. The data show under 200,000 clones, 90% seen once. Study-level points and caveats: There were mostly white British donors and more females than males, and clonal diversity was possibly underestimated. Unmutated regions of variants are reportedly targeted by nearly half of spike-specific TCRs. Repertoire sampling was restricted to post-peak T cell response timepoints.

Germline lookup yields CDR1 SGHTA and CDR2 FQGNSA. This CDR3 is built from 14 residues. J gave up 9 bases and V 5 bases, and 10 bases lay outside the gene matches. The sequence was collected from an adult in good health. The starting material was peripheral blood, obtained on day 0 of AZD1222 vaccination. This sequence joins TRBV7-2 and TRBJ2-3, with TRBD1 identical over 8 bases. The CDR3 DNA reads as TGTGCCAGCAGCGGACAGGGCGACCGGCCCACGCAGTATTTT. As protein: CASSGQGDRPTQYF.